This T cell receptor beta chain appears in the sequencing data of a study of shared clonotypes between healthy human individuals. It was CD45RO-negative cells, positively selected for CCR7, that made up naive CD8 cells, with terminally differentiated effector memory CD45RA+ cells excluded. Donors were healthy HIV-negative adults without recent acute infections or vaccinations. Assay execution proceeded at the deep level. Profiled with immunoSEQ multiplex PCR; TCRdb holds only in-frame clones, not every one. The data show around 610,000 clones, 95% to 96% seen once. Overall study findings and caveats: Generally, estimated richness proved larger in naive subsets than it did in memory subsets. Specimens sampled were limited to blood, with tissue repertoires likely differing.

The CDR3 has 15 amino acids. Germline values: CDR1 WNHNN, CDR2 SYGVQD (reference sequence). V dropped 5 bases and J dropped 5; count of bases not matched to a gene: 9. For this clone: Its antigen is unknown.

This sequence originates from a woman aged 30 to 39 in good health. The sequencing sample was made of naive CD8+ T cells sorted from blood. V and J are TRBV10-1 and TRBJ2-7, with 10 bases matching TRBD1. Here the CDR3 DNA reads TGCGCCAGCAGTCCCGTGGGGACAGGGGATCACGAGCAGTACTTC. It yields the protein CASSPVGTGDHEQYF.